A single T cell receptor beta chain is shown here with its context. The data belong to a study of T cell changes during pregnancy in multiple sclerosis. This table comes from immunoSEQ multiplex PCR, and its TCRdb copy is limited to in-frame clones, with some not included. The sample includes some 130,000 clones, about 95% seen only once; the top ten take roughly 0.45%. The source of this sequence is a female donor with multiple sclerosis, enrolled in a pregnancy study. This specimen consisted of peripheral blood, obtained after pregnancy.

DNA of the CDR3: TGCAGCGTTAAGTGGGAGGGGGGCCCCTCCTACGAGCAGTACTTC. Translating gives CSVKWEGGPSYEQYF. The rearrangement uses TRBV29-1 and TRBJ2-7; D perhaps matches TRBD2 (7 bases). Trimming left V 5 bases short and J 0 bases short, with 17 bases between. Germline CDR1 reads SQVTM; CDR2 reads ANQGSEA. The CDR3 is 15 amino acids.